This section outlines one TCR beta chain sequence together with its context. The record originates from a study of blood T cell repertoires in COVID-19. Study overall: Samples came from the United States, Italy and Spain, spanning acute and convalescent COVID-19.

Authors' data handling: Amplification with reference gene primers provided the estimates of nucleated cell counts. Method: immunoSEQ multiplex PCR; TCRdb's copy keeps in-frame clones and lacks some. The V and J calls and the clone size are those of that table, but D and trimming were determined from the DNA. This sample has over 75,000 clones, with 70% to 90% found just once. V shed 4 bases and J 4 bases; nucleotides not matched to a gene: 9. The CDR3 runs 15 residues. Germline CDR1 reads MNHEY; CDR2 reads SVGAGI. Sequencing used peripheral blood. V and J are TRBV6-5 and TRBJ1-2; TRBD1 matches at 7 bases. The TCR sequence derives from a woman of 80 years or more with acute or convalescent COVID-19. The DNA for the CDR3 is TGTGCCAGCAGTTGGACAGGTGGGGAAGGCTATGGCTACACCTTC. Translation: CASSWTGGEGYGYTF.